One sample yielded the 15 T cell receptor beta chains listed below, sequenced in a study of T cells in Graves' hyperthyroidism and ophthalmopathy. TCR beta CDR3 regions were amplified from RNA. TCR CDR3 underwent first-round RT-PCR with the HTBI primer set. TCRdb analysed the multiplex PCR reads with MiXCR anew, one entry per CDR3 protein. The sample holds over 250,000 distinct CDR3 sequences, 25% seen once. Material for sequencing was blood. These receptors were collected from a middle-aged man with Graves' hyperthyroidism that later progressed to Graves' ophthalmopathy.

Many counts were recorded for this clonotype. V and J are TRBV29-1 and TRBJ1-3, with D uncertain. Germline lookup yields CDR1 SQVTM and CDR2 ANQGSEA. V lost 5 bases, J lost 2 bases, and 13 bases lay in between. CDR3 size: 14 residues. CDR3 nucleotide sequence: TGCAGCGTTAAGGTCGGGCGGGCTGGAAACACCATATATTTT. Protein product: CSVKVGRAGNTIYF.

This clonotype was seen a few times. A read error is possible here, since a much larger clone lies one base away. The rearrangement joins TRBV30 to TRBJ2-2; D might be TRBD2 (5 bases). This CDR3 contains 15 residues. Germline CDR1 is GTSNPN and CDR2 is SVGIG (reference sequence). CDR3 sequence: CAWRTGSPNTGELSF. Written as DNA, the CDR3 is TGTGCCTGGAGAACCGGGTCCCCGAACACCGGGGAGCTGTCTTTT. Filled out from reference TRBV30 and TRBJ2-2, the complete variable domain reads SQTIHQWPATLVQPVGSPLSLECTVEGTSNPNLYWYRQAAGRGLQLLFYSVGIGQISSEVPQNLSASRPQDRQFILSSKKLLLSDSGFYLCAWRTGSPNTGELSFGEGSRLTVL.

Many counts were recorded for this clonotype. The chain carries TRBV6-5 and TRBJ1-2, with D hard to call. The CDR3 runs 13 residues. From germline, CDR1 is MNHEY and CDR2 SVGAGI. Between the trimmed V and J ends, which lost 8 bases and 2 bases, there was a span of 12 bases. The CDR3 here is CASPQRGNYGYTF. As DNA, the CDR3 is TGTGCCAGCCCACAAAGAGGGAACTATGGCTACACCTTC.

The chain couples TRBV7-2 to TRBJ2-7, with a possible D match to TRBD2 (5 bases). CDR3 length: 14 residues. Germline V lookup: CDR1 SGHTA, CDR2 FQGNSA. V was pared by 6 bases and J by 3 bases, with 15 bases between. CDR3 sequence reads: CASSNTPEGYEQYF. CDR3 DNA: TGTGCCAGCAGTAACACTCCTGAGGGCTACGAGCAGTACTTC.

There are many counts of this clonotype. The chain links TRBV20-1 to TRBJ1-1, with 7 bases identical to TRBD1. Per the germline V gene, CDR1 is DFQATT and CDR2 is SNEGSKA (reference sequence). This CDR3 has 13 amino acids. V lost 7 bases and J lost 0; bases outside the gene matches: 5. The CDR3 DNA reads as TGCAGTGGGGCAGGGGGAATGAACACTGAAGCTTTCTTT. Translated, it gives CSGAGGMNTEAFF.

DNA for the CDR3: TGTGCCACCAGCAGCGGACTAGCGGGAGGGCTCGAGCAGTACTTC. Translation gives CATSSGLAGGLEQYF. This chain joins TRBV15 and TRBJ2-7; 15 bases line up with TRBD2. The J segment lost 6 bases and the V segment lost 3 bases, leaving 3 bases of the junction unmatched. This CDR3 is built from 15 residues. The germline CDR1 and CDR2 sequences are LNHNV and YYDKDF (reference sequence).

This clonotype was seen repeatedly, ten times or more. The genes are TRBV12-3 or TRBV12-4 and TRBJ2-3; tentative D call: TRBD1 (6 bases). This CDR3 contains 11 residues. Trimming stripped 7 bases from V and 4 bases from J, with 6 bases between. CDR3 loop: CASKGADTQYF. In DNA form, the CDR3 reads TGTGCCAGCAAGGGGGCAGATACGCAGTATTTT.

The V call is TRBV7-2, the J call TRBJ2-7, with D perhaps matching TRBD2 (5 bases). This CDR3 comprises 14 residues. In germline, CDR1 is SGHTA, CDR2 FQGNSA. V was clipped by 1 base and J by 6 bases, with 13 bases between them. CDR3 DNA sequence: TGTGCCAGCAGCTTAGACTGGACTGGACTCGAGCAGTACTTC. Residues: CASSLDWTGLEQYF.

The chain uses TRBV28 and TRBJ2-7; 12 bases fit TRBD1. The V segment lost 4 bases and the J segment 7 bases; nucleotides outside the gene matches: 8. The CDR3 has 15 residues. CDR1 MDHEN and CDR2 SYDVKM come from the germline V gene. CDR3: CASSSPGQGAWEQYF. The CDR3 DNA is TGTGCCAGCAGTTCACCGGGACAGGGGGCTTGGGAGCAGTACTTC.

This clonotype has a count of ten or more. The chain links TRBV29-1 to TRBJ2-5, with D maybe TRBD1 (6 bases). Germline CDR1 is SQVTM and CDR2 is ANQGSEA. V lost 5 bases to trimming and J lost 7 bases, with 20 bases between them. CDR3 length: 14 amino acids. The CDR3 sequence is CSVSIQQGTRTQYF. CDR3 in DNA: TGCAGCGTTAGTATTCAACAGGGAACTCGGACCCAGTACTTC.

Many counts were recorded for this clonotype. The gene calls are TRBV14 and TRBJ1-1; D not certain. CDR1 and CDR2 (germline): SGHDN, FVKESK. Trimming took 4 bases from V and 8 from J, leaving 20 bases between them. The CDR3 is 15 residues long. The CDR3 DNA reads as TGTGCCAGCAGCCCGCTCGTTTGGGAATTGAAGGAAGCTTTCTTT. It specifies CASSPLVWELKEAFF.

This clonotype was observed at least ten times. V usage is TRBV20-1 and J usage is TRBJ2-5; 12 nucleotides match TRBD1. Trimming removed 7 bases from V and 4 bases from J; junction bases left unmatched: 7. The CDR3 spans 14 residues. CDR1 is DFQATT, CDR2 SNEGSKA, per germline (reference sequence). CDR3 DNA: TGCAGTGGGGGACAGGGGGCCTTTTCAGAGACCCAGTACTTC. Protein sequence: CSGGQGAFSETQYF.

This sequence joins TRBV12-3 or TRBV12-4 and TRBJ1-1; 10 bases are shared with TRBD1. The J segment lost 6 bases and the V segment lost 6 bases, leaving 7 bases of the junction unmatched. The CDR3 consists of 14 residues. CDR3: CASRTGGAGSEAFF. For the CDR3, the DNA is TGTGCCAGCAGGACAGGGGGCGCCGGGTCTGAAGCTTTCTTT.

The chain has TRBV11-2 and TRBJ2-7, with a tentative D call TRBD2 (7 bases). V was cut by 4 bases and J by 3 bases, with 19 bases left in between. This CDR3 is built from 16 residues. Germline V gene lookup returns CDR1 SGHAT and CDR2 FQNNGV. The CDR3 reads CASSYLTGRGGYEQYF. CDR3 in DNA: TGTGCCAGCAGCTACCTTACAGGGAGGGGTGGCTACGAGCAGTACTTC.

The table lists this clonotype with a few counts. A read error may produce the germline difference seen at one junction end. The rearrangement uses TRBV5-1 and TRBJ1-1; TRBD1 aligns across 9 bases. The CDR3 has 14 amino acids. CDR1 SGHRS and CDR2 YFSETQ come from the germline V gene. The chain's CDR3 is CASSGTGYNTEAFF. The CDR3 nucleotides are TGCGCTAGCAGCGGGACAGGGTATAACACTGAAGCTTTCTTT.